This TCR beta chain appears in the sequencing data of a study of blood T cell repertoires in COVID-19. CDR3 length: 15 residues. Germline V gene sequence: CDR1 LGHDT, CDR2 YNNKEL (reference sequence). Trimming shortened V by 4 bases and J by 4 bases, and 15 bases separated the two germline ends. Per the original data handling: Scientists estimated how many nucleated cells there were by amplifying reference gene primers. Generated by immunoSEQ multiplex PCR, the TCRdb table keeps only in-frame clones and is missing some. V, J and clone size were drawn from that table, and D and trimming were deduced from the DNA. The data show roughly 71,000 clones, roughly 88% seen once.

This receptor was identified in a man aged 45-65 years with acute or convalescent COVID-19. Material for sequencing was peripheral blood. This chain links TRBV3-1 (or the pseudogene TRBV3-2) with TRBJ2-3, with a weak D call TRBD2 (7 bases). The CDR3, as DNA: TGTGCCAGCAGCCTGATCGGGGGGCTGGCAGATACGCAGTATTTT. It translates to CASSLIGGLADTQYF.